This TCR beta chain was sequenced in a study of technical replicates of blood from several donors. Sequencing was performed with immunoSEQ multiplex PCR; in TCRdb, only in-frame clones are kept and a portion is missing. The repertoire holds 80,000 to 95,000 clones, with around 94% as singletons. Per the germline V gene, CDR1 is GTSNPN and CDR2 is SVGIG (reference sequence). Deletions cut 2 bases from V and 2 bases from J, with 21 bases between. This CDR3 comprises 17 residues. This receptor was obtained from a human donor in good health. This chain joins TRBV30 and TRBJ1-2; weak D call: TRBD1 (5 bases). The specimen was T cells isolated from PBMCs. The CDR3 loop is CAWSSLKTGGRNYGYTF. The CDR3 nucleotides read TGTGCCTGGAGTTCTCTTAAGACGGGGGGACGAAACTATGGCTACACCTTC.